This TCR beta chain was profiled in a study of control samples from healthy donors and cancer patients. The ends were cut back, 2 bases at V and 2 bases at J, with 6 bases in the middle. The CDR3 is 12 residues long. Germline V CDR1 and CDR2: GTSNPN, SVGIG (reference sequence). Only in-frame clones appear in the TCRdb table, and some are missing; sequencing was by immunoSEQ multiplex PCR. The data hold more than 100,000 clones, with roughly 91% observed a single time. The rearrangement links TRBV30 to TRBJ1-2, with unresolved D. The TCR comes from a man in his sixties with lung cancer. Sequencing was carried out using PBMCs. The CDR3 bases are TGTGCCTGGAGTCAACAGAACTATGGCTACACCTTC. Amino acid sequence: CAWSQQNYGYTF.